The entry that follows covers one T cell receptor (beta chain) sequence. Its matching antigen is unknown. CDR3 length: 14 amino acids. CDR1 and CDR2 from the germline V gene are KGHDR and SFDVKD. The V gene lost 2 bases and the J gene lost 4 bases, with 10 bases spanning the gap. Assay used: immunoSEQ multiplex PCR; TCRdb lists only in-frame clones, some missing. The data show about 150,000 clones, 85% to 90% seen once. This entry comes from a study of T cell responses to AZD1222 COVID-19 vaccine. General observations from the study: After two AZD1222 doses, spike-specific TCR breadth and depth rose versus day 0. All repertoire sampling was performed exclusively after the peak T cell response. Clonal diversity was possibly underestimated, and the donors were mostly white British, with more females.

This sequence originates from an adult who received the AZD1222 COVID-19 vaccine. V is TRBV24-1 and J is TRBJ2-5; D possibly matches TRBD1 or TRBD2 (5 bases each). Sequencing used peripheral blood, obtained 28 days after the second AZD1222 dose. The CDR3 loop is CATSDWDGGETQYF. Here the CDR3 DNA reads TGTGCCACCAGTGATTGGGATGGGGGAGAGACCCAGTACTTC.